One TCR beta chain is described in this entry. This sample is drawn from a study of T cell changes during pregnancy in multiple sclerosis. Measured with immunoSEQ multiplex PCR; TCRdb has only the in-frame clones, and not every one. This sample yields some 60,000 clones, of which 70% to 90% are seen a single time; under 2% belongs to the top ten. The sequence came from a female donor with multiple sclerosis, enrolled in a pregnancy study. The source was peripheral blood, collected after pregnancy.

CDR3 residues: CASSFLGPNYGYTF. The CDR3 nucleotides read TGTGCCAGCAGCTTTTTGGGCCCTAACTATGGCTACACCTTC. The V call is TRBV7-2, the J call TRBJ1-2; no clear D gene. CDR3 length equals 14 residues. From germline, CDR1 is SGHTA and CDR2 FQGNSA. V dropped 3 bases and J dropped 0 bases, with 8 bases sitting between them.